This TCR beta chain was recorded in a study of blood T cell repertoires in COVID-19. The method was immunoSEQ multiplex PCR; TCRdb's version includes in-frame clones alone and lacks a portion of them. The sample lists 65,000 to 85,000 clones; 65% to 85% were seen once. This clonotype originated in a woman in her sixties or seventies with acute or convalescent COVID-19. The sample comprised peripheral blood.

This CDR3 reads CASSQIREGQPQHF. DNA of the CDR3: TGTGCCAGCAGCCAAATTAGGGAGGGCCAGCCCCAGCATTTT. The rearrangement joins TRBV7-9 to TRBJ1-5; D ambiguous. Germline CDR1 is SEHNR and CDR2 is FQNEAQ (reference sequence). The CDR3 covers 14 residues. The ends were cut back, 5 bases at V and 7 bases at J, with 15 bases in the middle.